This T cell receptor (beta chain) was observed in a study of tumor and adjacent non-tumor tissue in lung cancer. TCRbeta libraries were built with three rounds of nested PCR, modified from ARM-PCR. TCRdb called the multiplex PCR reads again in MiXCR, with one record for every CDR3 protein. The sample has approximately 110,000 distinct CDR3 sequences; about 65% are singletons. In this sample, this clonotype turned up a few times. One end of the junction is discordant with germline, which a read error may explain. In germline, CDR1 is MNHNS, CDR2 SASEGT. The CDR3 is made up of 15 amino acids. RNA was extracted from bulk tissue without any cell sorting. This non-tumor lung sample came from over 3 cm beyond the tumor edge.

The TCR originated in a man between 60 and 75 years old with non-small cell lung cancer. The rearrangement joins TRBV6-1 to TRBJ1-4, with 7 bases identical to TRBD1. Material: distant non-tumor lung tissue. The DNA for the CDR3 is TGTGCCAGCAGACCCATGACAGGGTCAAATGAAGAACTGTTTTTT. Protein sequence: CASRPMTGSNEELFF.